Below are 23 T cell receptor beta chains sequenced from a single sample in a study of radiation and T cells in renal cell carcinoma. Time point meaning: baseline pretreatment blood. Treatment of the sample: 15 Gy SBRT to primary tumor, nephrectomy 4 weeks later. Clones were read by immunoSEQ multiplex PCR, and TCRdb kept only the in-frame ones, dropping some. The table lists tens of thousands of clones, over 75% of them singletons. Material: blood, obtained from a patient whose treatment included radiotherapy and nephrectomy. The receptors originated from a man in his sixties with renal cell carcinoma.

The rearrangement joins TRBV28 to TRBJ1-5; 9 nucleotides align to TRBD1. The length of the CDR3 is 17 residues. Germline CDR1 reads MDHEN; CDR2 reads SYDVKM. The V gene end was trimmed by 3 bases and the J gene end by 6 bases; junction bases not matched to a gene: 12. The CDR3 sequence is CASSLAAGQGYGQPQHF. The CDR3 region has the DNA TGTGCCAGCAGTTTGGCCGCCGGACAGGGGTATGGTCAGCCCCAGCATTTT.

The chain recombines TRBV27 with TRBJ2-7; D may match TRBD1 or TRBD2 (5 bases each). Germline values: CDR1 MNHEY, CDR2 SMNVEV (reference sequence). CDR3 length: 15 residues. With 2 bases removed from V and 4 bases from J, the gap between germline ends came to 15 bases. CDR3 region: CASSLRQPRGYEQYF. The CDR3, as DNA: TGTGCCAGCAGTTTACGACAGCCCCGGGGATACGAGCAGTACTTC.

The chain uses TRBV6-1 and TRBJ1-3; D not resolved. The CDR3 covers 14 residues. Germline loops: CDR1 MNHNS, CDR2 SASEGT. Trimming cost V 3 bases and J 2 bases, with 8 bases left between them. The CDR3 region has the DNA TGTGCCAGCAGTGAGCTACAAGCTGGAAACACCATATATTTT. It yields the protein CASSELQAGNTIYF.

The rearrangement uses TRBV7-2 and TRBJ1-2; D ambiguous. Germline values: CDR1 SGHTA, CDR2 FQGNSA. The CDR3 runs 12 residues. V was cut by 1 base and J by 9 bases, with 9 bases left in between. The CDR3 region has the DNA TGTGCCAGCAGCTTAGAAAGCAGCCGCTACACCTTC. Its translation: CASSLESSRYTF.

The rearrangement uses TRBV19 and TRBJ1-3, with a weak D call TRBD1 (5 bases). Per germline, CDR1 LNHDA and CDR2 SQIVND (reference sequence). CDR3 length: 17 amino acids. V was cut by 7 bases and J by 0 bases, with 19 bases left in between. Here the CDR3 DNA reads TGTGCCAGTAAGCGACAGTTTGAAACTCTCTCTGGAAACACCATATATTTT. This codes for CASKRQFETLSGNTIYF.

This clone has just a few counts. The chain combines TRBV10-1 with TRBJ2-3, with 7 bases that match TRBD2. This CDR3 has 16 residues. Germline loops: CDR1 WNHNN, CDR2 SYGVQD (reference sequence). Unmatched junction bases numbered 10, after V lost 2 bases and J lost 5 bases. CDR3 sequence (DNA): TGCGCCAGCAGTGAGACCACAGCGGGACTCGAAGATACGCAGTATTTT. It codes for CASSETTAGLEDTQYF.

The CDR3 loop is CASSSTLGTGAEKLFF. Written as DNA, the CDR3 is TGTGCCAGCAGTTCCACCCTCGGGACAGGGGCTGAAAAACTGTTTTTT. The V call is TRBV27, the J call TRBJ1-4; 10 bases line up with TRBD1. Germline CDR1 and CDR2: MNHEY and SMNVEV (reference sequence). The CDR3 has 16 amino acids. V was pared by 4 bases and J by 7 bases, with 9 bases of the junction left unmatched.

CDR3 in DNA: TGTGCCAGCAAAGTGGACAGTTCGGACTATGGCTACACCTTC. Its protein is CASKVDSSDYGYTF. This chain uses TRBV27 with TRBJ1-2; weak D call: TRBD1 (6 bases). V was pared by 7 bases and J by 3 bases, with 15 bases between. Per the germline V gene, CDR1 is MNHEY and CDR2 is SMNVEV (reference sequence). There are 14 residues in the CDR3.

V usage is TRBV20-1 and J usage is TRBJ2-2; D call uncertain. CDR3 length equals 11 residues. V dropped 2 bases and J dropped 4 bases, with 2 bases sitting between them. Germline CDR1 reads DFQATT; CDR2 reads SNEGSKA (reference sequence). CDR3 protein: CSARITGELFF. CDR3 sequence (DNA): TGCAGTGCTAGAATCACCGGGGAGCTGTTTTTT.

This chain uses TRBV19 with TRBJ2-3; D uncertain. V was shortened by 1 base and J by 0 bases, with 11 bases between the two germline ends. There are 16 residues in the CDR3. The germline V gene has CDR1 LNHDA and CDR2 SQIVND (reference sequence). DNA for the CDR3: TGTGCCAGTAGTATAGGAGGTAGCCCTAGCACAGATACGCAGTATTTT. Protein product: CASSIGGSPSTDTQYF.

V and J are TRBV6-1 and TRBJ1-2; D uncertain. CDR3 length equals 15 residues. Looked up from germline, CDR1 is MNHNS and CDR2 is SASEGT. The V end was cut by 1 base, the J end by 4 bases, with 13 bases between. The CDR3 spells CASSEGRAPSYGYTF. CDR3 nucleotide sequence: TGTGCCAGCAGTGAAGGTAGGGCCCCGAGCTATGGCTACACCTTC.

The chain employs TRBV19 and TRBJ2-5; tentative D call: TRBD2 (5 bases). The CDR3 runs to 16 residues. Trimming took 4 bases from V and 4 from J, leaving 19 bases between them. Looked up from germline, CDR1 is LNHDA and CDR2 is SQIVND (reference sequence). The CDR3 reads CASSTRKHSVRETQYF. Here the CDR3 DNA reads TGTGCCAGTAGTACCCGAAAACATAGCGTCCGAGAGACCCAGTACTTC. The whole variable domain, filled in from reference TRBV19 and TRBJ2-5, reads DGGITQSPKYLFRKEGQNVTLSCEQNLNHDAMYWYRQDPGQGLRLIYYSQIVNDFQKGDIAEGYSVSREKKESFPLTVTSAQKNPTAFYLCASSTRKHSVRETQYFGPGTRLLVL.

This chain uses TRBV2 with TRBJ2-7; the D gene could be TRBD1 or TRBD2 (5 bases each). The germline gives CDR1 SNHLY, CDR2 FYNNEI. The CDR3 sequence is 13 residues long. V was shortened by 2 bases and J by 5 bases, with 10 bases between the two germline ends. This CDR3 reads CASSETRDHEQYF. The CDR3, as DNA: TGTGCCAGCAGTGAAACACGGGACCACGAGCAGTACTTC.

The J gene is TRBJ2-1, the V gene TRBV7-3; 8 bases align to TRBD2. CDR1 is SGHTA, CDR2 FQGTGA, per germline. The CDR3 runs 17 residues. The J segment lost 8 bases and the V segment lost 4 bases, leaving 16 bases of the junction unmatched. CDR3 sequence reads: CASSSQRTSRGKDEQFF. CDR3 coding DNA: TGTGCCAGCAGCTCCCAACGGACTAGCCGGGGTAAAGATGAGCAGTTCTTC.

This clone was detected only once. The chain joins TRBV7-9 to TRBJ2-7, with 9 bases lining up with TRBD1. Germline V gene data show CDR1 as SEHNR and CDR2 as FQNEAQ (reference sequence). V was clipped by 5 bases and J by 5 bases; unmatched bases: 7. This CDR3 region has 14 residues. DNA of the CDR3: TGTGCCAGCAGCCATCTCCGGGACAGGGACGAGCAGTACTTC. As protein: CASSHLRDRDEQYF.

The V and J genes are TRBV5-1 and TRBJ2-7, with 13 bases matching TRBD2. J was trimmed by 3 bases and V by 3 bases; bases with no gene match: 6. CDR1 is SGHRS and CDR2 is YFSETQ in the germline V gene. The CDR3 has 16 amino acids. The CDR3 region has the DNA TGCGCCAGCAGCTCAACCGGGACTAGCGGGGTCTACGAGCAGTACTTC. The encoded protein is CASSSTGTSGVYEQYF.

This clone was seen more than once but under ten times. This chain uses TRBV7-2 with TRBJ1-5; no clear D. The V end lost 2 bases, the J end lost 2 bases, and 13 bases lay between the germline ends. This CDR3 is 16 amino acids long. CDR1 and CDR2 (germline): SGHTA, FQGNSA. The CDR3 loop is CASSLSRGIGNQPQHF. CDR3 sequence (DNA): TGTGCCAGCAGCTTATCACGCGGGATCGGCAATCAGCCCCAGCATTTT.

The CDR3 DNA is TGTGCCAGCAGTGAGGGACACCAAAACTATGGCTACACCTTC. It codes for CASSEGHQNYGYTF. The chain couples TRBV6-1 to TRBJ1-2, with D maybe TRBD1 (6 bases). The CDR3 sequence is 14 residues long. Germline V gene data show CDR1 as MNHNS and CDR2 as SASEGT. V lost 3 bases to trimming and J lost 2 bases, with 10 bases between them.

This chain joins TRBV7-2 and TRBJ1-3, with a possible D match to TRBD1 (6 bases). Trimming shortened V by 5 bases and J by 0 bases, and 8 bases separated the two germline ends. Germline V gives CDR1 SGHTA, CDR2 FQGNSA. This CDR3 is 14 amino acids long. CDR3: CASSMDSSGNTIYF. CDR3 in DNA: TGTGCCAGCAGCATGGACAGCTCTGGAAACACCATATATTTT.

The chain employs TRBV7-9 and TRBJ2-3; no firm D call. Trimming pared 1 base from V and 0 bases from J, leaving 5 bases between. The CDR3 consists of 14 residues. Germline V lookup: CDR1 SEHNR, CDR2 FQNEAQ (reference sequence). Here the CDR3 DNA reads TGTGCCAGCAGCTTAGGACCTAGCACAGATACGCAGTATTTT. This encodes CASSLGPSTDTQYF.

V usage is TRBV5-1 and J usage is TRBJ2-3; TRBD1 or TRBD2 may be the D gene (5 bases each). CDR1 and CDR2 from the germline V gene are SGHRS and YFSETQ. Trimming cost V 4 bases and J 2 bases, with 8 bases left between them. The CDR3 length is 13 residues. In DNA, the CDR3 is TGCGCCAGCAGCCCGGGACCCACAGATACGCAGTATTTT. It translates to CASSPGPTDTQYF.

V gene TRBV6-5 combines with J gene TRBJ2-3; D unresolved. The CDR3 sequence is 12 residues long. Per the germline V gene, CDR1 is MNHEY and CDR2 is SVGAGI. V was trimmed by 9 bases and J by 5 bases, leaving 12 bases between them. The CDR3 DNA reads as TGTGCCAGTTCCTCGTCCGGAGATACGCAGTATTTT. Translation: CASSSSGDTQYF.

The DNA for the CDR3 is TGTGCCAGCATTGTGGACGGGCCACACCAGGGCTACTACGAGCAGTACTTC. Residues: CASIVDGPHQGYYEQYF. The V call is TRBV27, the J call TRBJ2-7, with TRBD1 as a possible D gene (5 bases). The CDR3 has 17 residues. Trimming cost V 7 bases and J 3 bases, with 25 bases left between them. Germline V lookup: CDR1 MNHEY, CDR2 SMNVEV (reference sequence).